Listed below are T cell receptor beta chains from one sample, sequenced in a study of regulatory T cells in long-lasting Graves disease. TCRdb fed the multiplex PCR reads into MiXCR, producing one record per CDR3 protein. The sample lists approximately 300,000 distinct CDR3 sequences, approximately 20% seen once, with 38% in the top ten. The sequenced sample was peripheral blood mononuclear cells (PBMCs), obtained at new diagnosis, from a patient treated with antithyroid drugs. These receptors were taken from a female donor with Graves disease. Both conserved end residues are part of each CDR3. Each record gives: J gene, clone size, D gene, V gene, CDR3 protein, CDR3 DNA. D genes are given only for firm matches. Not all rows give a size; the values are once, few, many and, for expanded clones, a class.

J gene: TRBJ2-2
clone size: few
D gene: -
V gene: TRBV29-1
CDR3 protein: CSVRTTVNTGELFF
CDR3 DNA: TGCAGCGTTAGAACGACAGTCAACACCGGGGAGCTGTTTTTT

J gene: TRBJ2-6
clone size: many
D gene: -
V gene: TRBV11-2
CDR3 protein: CASSLSSGANVLTF
CDR3 DNA: TGTGCCAGCTCCCTGAGCTCTGGGGCCAACGTCCTGACTTTC

J gene: TRBJ2-5
clone size: many
D gene: -
V gene: TRBV7-2
CDR3 protein: CASSSGRGPTQYF
CDR3 DNA: TGTGCCAGCAGCTCTGGGCGGGGCCCGACCCAGTACTTC

J gene: TRBJ1-4
clone size: many
D gene: TRBD1
V gene: TRBV6-5
CDR3 protein: CASSFLRDRRFFPNEKLFF
CDR3 DNA: TGTGCCAGCAGTTTCCTCCGGGACAGGAGATTTTTCCCTAATGAAAAACTGTTTTTT

J gene: TRBJ2-3
clone size: many
D gene: -
V gene: TRBV28
CDR3 protein: CASTGADTQYF
CDR3 DNA: TGTGCCAGCACGGGCGCAGATACGCAGTATTTT

J gene: TRBJ1-1
clone size: many
D gene: -
V gene: TRBV28
CDR3 protein: CASSLVGVNTEAFF
CDR3 DNA: TGTGCCAGCAGTTTAGTTGGTGTGAACACTGAAGCTTTCTTT

J gene: TRBJ1-5
clone size: -
D gene: TRBD1
V gene: TRBV7-9
CDR3 protein: CASSLGDRGLHF
CDR3 DNA: TGTGCCAGCAGCTTAGGAGACAGGGGCTTGCATTTT

J gene: TRBJ2-1
clone size: many
D gene: -
V gene: TRBV29-1
CDR3 protein: CSVASGVNEQFF
CDR3 DNA: TGCAGCGTTGCCAGCGGTGTCAATGAGCAGTTCTTC

J gene: TRBJ1-1
clone size: few
D gene: -
V gene: TRBV6-1
CDR3 protein: CASRARGARTEAFF
CDR3 DNA: TGTGCCAGCAGAGCACGAGGAGCAAGGACTGAAGCTTTCTTT

J gene: TRBJ2-3
clone size: few
D gene: -
V gene: TRBV5-1
CDR3 protein: CASSGGGGPPPDTQYF
CDR3 DNA: TGCGCCAGCAGCGGGGGAGGAGGCCCCCCCCCAGATACGCAGTATTTT

J gene: TRBJ2-5
clone size: few
D gene: -
V gene: TRBV19
CDR3 protein: CASGQGGGETQYF
CDR3 DNA: TGTGCCAGTGGGCAGGGGGGCGGAGAGACCCAGTACTTC

J gene: TRBJ2-3
clone size: many
D gene: -
V gene: TRBV7-2
CDR3 protein: CASRLARERADTQYF
CDR3 DNA: TGTGCCAGCAGACTAGCTAGGGAGCGGGCAGATACGCAGTATTTT

J gene: TRBJ2-3
clone size: many
D gene: -
V gene: TRBV5-5
CDR3 protein: CASSPYVTSDTQYF
CDR3 DNA: TGTGCCAGCAGCCCGTACGTGACTAGTGATACGCAGTATTTT

J gene: TRBJ1-1
clone size: few
D gene: -
V gene: TRBV10-1
CDR3 protein: CASSESALLGGLNTEAFF
CDR3 DNA: TGCGCCAGCAGTGAGTCGGCCCTTCTTGGGGGCTTGAACACTGAAGCTTTCTTT

J gene: TRBJ1-5
clone size: many
D gene: -
V gene: TRBV10-2
CDR3 protein: CASMHSNQPQHF
CDR3 DNA: TGCGCCAGCATGCATAGCAATCAGCCCCAGCATTTT

J gene: TRBJ2-2
clone size: few
D gene: TRBD2
V gene: TRBV28
CDR3 protein: CASSAGGVNWELFF
CDR3 DNA: TGTGCCAGCAGTGCGGGGGGGGTTAACTGGGAGCTGTTTTTT

J gene: TRBJ2-7
clone size: many
D gene: -
V gene: TRBV6-1
CDR3 protein: CASSGAGVEEQYF
CDR3 DNA: TGTGCCAGCAGTGGGGCAGGGGTAGAAGAGCAGTACTTC

J gene: TRBJ2-3
clone size: few
D gene: -
V gene: TRBV30
CDR3 protein: CAWSVALTSTDTQYF
CDR3 DNA: TGTGCCTGGAGTGTAGCCTTGACTAGCACAGATACGCAGTATTTT

J gene: TRBJ1-1
clone size: -
D gene: -
V gene: TRBV11-2
CDR3 protein: CASSIGWGNTEAFF
CDR3 DNA: TGTGCCAGCAGTATCGGGTGGGGGAACACTGAAGCTTTCTTT

J gene: TRBJ2-5
clone size: many
D gene: TRBD1
V gene: TRBV28
CDR3 protein: CASSFGGSRARQGVYF
CDR3 DNA: TGTGCCAGCAGTTTCGGAGGCTCAAGGGCCCGACAGGGAGTATACTTC

J gene: TRBJ2-1
clone size: many
D gene: TRBD2
V gene: TRBV7-8
CDR3 protein: CASSLFSVAGGLHEQFF
CDR3 DNA: TGTGCCAGCAGCTTATTTTCGGTAGCGGGAGGTTTGCATGAGCAGTTCTTC

J gene: TRBJ2-2
clone size: many
D gene: TRBD2
V gene: TRBV2
CDR3 protein: CASSESSGSLSNTGELFF
CDR3 DNA: TGTGCCAGCAGTGAATCCAGCGGGAGCCTTTCGAACACCGGGGAGCTGTTTTTT

J gene: TRBJ2-7
clone size: few
D gene: TRBD2
V gene: TRBV13
CDR3 protein: CASSPSSLSGRPSYEQYF
CDR3 DNA: TGTGCCAGCAGCCCTTCCTCGCTGAGCGGGAGGCCCTCCTACGAGCAGTACTTC

J gene: TRBJ1-4
clone size: many
D gene: -
V gene: TRBV11-2
CDR3 protein: CASSQTSTNEKLFF
CDR3 DNA: TGTGCCAGCAGCCAAACTTCCACAAATGAAAAACTGTTTTTT

J gene: TRBJ1-4
clone size: many
D gene: TRBD1
V gene: TRBV30
CDR3 protein: CAWSPGQGGMGEKLFF
CDR3 DNA: TGTGCCTGGAGTCCCGGACAGGGAGGGATGGGCGAAAAACTGTTTTTT

J gene: TRBJ2-2
clone size: many
D gene: -
V gene: TRBV24-1
CDR3 protein: CATSGLGTSQNTGELFF
CDR3 DNA: TGTGCCACCAGTGGGCTCGGGACATCACAGAACACCGGGGAGCTGTTTTTT

J gene: TRBJ2-1
clone size: many
D gene: TRBD2
V gene: TRBV5-1
CDR3 protein: CASSSGLAGNNEQFF
CDR3 DNA: TGCGCCAGCAGCTCCGGACTAGCGGGAAACAATGAGCAGTTCTTC